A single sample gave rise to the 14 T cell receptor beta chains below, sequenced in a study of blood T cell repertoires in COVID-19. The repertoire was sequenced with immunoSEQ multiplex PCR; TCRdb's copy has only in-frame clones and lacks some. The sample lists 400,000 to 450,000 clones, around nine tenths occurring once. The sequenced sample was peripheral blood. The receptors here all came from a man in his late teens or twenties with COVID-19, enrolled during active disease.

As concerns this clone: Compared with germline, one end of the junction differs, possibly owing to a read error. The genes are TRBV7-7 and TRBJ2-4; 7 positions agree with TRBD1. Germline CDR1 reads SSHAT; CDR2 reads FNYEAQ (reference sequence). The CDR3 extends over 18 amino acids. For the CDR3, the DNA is TGTGCTAGCAGCGTGAGACAGGGAAAACGTGTGGCCAAAAACATTCAGTACTTC. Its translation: CASSVRQGKRVAKNIQYF.

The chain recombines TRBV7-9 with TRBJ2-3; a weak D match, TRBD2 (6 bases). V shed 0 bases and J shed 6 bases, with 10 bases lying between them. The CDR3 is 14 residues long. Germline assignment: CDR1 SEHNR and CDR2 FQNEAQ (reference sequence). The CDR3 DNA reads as TGTGCCAGCAGCTTAGCGGGAGGAAGGGATACGCAGTATTTT. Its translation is CASSLAGGRDTQYF.

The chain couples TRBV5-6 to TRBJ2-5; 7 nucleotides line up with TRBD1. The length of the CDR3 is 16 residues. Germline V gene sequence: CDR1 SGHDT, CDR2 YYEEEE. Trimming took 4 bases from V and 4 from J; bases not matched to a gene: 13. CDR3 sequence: CASSPTGTSNGETQYF. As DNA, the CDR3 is TGTGCCAGCAGCCCGACAGGGACATCCAACGGAGAGACCCAGTACTTC.

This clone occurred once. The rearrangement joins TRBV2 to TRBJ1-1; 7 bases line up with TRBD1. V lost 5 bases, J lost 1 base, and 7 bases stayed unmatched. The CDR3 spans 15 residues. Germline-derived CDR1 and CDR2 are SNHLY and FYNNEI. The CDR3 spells CASSFDRAPNTEAFF. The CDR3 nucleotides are TGTGCCAGCAGTTTTGACAGGGCCCCGAACACTGAAGCTTTCTTT.

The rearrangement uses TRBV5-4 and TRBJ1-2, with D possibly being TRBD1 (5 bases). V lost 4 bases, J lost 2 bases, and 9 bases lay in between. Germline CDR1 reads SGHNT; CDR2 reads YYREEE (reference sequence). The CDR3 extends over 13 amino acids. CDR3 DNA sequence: TGTGCCAGCAGCCCGACAGAAAACTATGGCTACACCTTC. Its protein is CASSPTENYGYTF.

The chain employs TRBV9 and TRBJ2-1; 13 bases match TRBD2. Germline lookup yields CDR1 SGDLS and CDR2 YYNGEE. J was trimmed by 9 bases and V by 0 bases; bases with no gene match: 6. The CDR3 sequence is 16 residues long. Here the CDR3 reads CASSVVDRLAGGEQFF. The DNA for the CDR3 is TGTGCCAGCAGCGTAGTAGATCGACTAGCGGGAGGTGAGCAGTTCTTC.

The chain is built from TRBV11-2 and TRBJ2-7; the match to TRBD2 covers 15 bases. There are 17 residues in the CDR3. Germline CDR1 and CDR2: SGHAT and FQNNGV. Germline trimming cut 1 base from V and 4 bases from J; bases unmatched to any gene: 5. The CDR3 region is CASSLGFGLAGGYEQYF. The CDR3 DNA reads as TGTGCCAGCAGCTTAGGATTCGGACTAGCGGGAGGGTACGAGCAGTACTTC. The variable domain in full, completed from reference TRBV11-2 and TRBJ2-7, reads EAGVAQSPRYKIIEKRQSVAFWCNPISGHATLYWYQQILGQGPKLLIQFQNNGVVDDSQLPKDRFSAERLKGVDSTLKIQPAKLEDSAVYLCASSLGFGLAGGYEQYFGPGTRLTVT.

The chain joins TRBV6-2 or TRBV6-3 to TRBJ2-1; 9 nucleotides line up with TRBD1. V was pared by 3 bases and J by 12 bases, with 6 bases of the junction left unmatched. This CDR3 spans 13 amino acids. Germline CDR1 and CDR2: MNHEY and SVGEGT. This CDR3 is CASSYNRGLRQFF. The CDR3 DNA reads TGTGCCAGCAGTTATAACAGGGGGCTCAGGCAGTTCTTC.

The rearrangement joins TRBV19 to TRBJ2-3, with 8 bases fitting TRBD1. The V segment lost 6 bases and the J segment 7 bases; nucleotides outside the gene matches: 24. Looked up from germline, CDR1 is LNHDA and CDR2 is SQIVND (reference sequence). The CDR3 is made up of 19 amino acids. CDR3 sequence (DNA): TGTGCCAGTAGGCCGCTGGGCGTCTCCGGGACAGGAGTATATCATACGCAGTATTTT. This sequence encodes CASRPLGVSGTGVYHTQYF. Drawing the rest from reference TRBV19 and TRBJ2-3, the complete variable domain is DGGITQSPKYLFRKEGQNVTLSCEQNLNHDAMYWYRQDPGQGLRLIYYSQIVNDFQKGDIAEGYSVSREKKESFPLTVTSAQKNPTAFYLCASRPLGVSGTGVYHTQYFGPGTRLTVL.

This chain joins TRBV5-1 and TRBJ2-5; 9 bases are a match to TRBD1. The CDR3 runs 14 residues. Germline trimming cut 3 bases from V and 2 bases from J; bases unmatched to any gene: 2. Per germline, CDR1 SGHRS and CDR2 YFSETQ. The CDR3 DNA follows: TGCGCCAGCAGCTATGGACAGGGGCAAGAGACCCAGTACTTC. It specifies CASSYGQGQETQYF.

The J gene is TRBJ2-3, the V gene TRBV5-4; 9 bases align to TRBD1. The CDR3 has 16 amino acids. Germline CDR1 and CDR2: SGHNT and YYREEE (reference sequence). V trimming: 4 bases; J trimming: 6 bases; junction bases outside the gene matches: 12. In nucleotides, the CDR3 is TGTGCCAGCAGCCGGGGAGCGGGACAGGGATTGGATACGCAGTATTTT. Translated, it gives CASSRGAGQGLDTQYF.

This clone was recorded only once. In DNA, the CDR3 is TGTGCCAGCAGCTTCGACACAGGGGCCTCCTACGAGCAGTACTTC. This codes for CASSFDTGASYEQYF. The gene calls are TRBV5-5 and TRBJ2-7; TRBD1 aligns across 7 bases. CDR3 length: 15 residues. CDR1 SGHKS and CDR2 YYEKEE come from the germline V gene (reference sequence). V shed 2 bases, J shed 0 bases, and the junction held 5 bases outside the gene matches.

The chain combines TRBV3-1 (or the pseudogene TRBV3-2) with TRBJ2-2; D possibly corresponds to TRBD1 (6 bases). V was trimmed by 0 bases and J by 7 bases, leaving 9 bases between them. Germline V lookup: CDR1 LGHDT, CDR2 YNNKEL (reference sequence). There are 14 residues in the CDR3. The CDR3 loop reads CASSQDVGGGELFF. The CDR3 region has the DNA TGTGCCAGCAGCCAAGATGTAGGGGGCGGGGAGCTGTTTTTT.

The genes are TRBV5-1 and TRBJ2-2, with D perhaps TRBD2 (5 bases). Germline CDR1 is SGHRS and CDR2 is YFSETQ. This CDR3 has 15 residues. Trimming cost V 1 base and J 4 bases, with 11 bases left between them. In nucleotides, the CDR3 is TGCGCCAGCAGCTTGATGGGAGACGGCACCGGGGAGCTGTTTTTT. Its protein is CASSLMGDGTGELFF.